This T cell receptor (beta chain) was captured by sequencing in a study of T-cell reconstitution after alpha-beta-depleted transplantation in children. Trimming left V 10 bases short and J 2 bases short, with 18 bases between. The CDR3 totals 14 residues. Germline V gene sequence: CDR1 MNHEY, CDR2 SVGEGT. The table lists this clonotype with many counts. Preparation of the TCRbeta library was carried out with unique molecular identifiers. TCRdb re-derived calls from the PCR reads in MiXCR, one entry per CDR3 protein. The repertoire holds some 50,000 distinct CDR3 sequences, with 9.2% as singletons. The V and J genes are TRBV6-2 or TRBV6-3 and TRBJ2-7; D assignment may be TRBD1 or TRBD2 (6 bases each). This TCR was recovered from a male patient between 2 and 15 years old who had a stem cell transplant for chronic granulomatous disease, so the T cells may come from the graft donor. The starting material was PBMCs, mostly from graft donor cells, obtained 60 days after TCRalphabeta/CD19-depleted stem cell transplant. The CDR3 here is CAIADRQVAYEQYF. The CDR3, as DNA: TGTGCCATAGCGGATCGACAGGTTGCCTACGAGCAGTACTTC.